This TCR beta chain was profiled in a study of blood T cell repertoires in COVID-19. Turning to the study itself: The United States, Italy and Spain supplied acute and convalescent COVID-19 samples. Sample material is recorded as cDNA or gDNA derived from T cells, B-cell-depleted T cells, or PBMCs.

Measured with immunoSEQ multiplex PCR; TCRdb has only the in-frame clones, and not every one. The sample consists of about 350,000 clones, approximately 91% of them appearing once. Within the 2 weeks before study entry, each person in the exposed group met a COVID-19 case. The specimen sequenced was PBMCs or T cells enriched from blood (not recorded which). The TCR originated in a young woman who had been exposed to COVID-19.

CDR3 protein: CASGLIEDTQYF. The CDR3, as DNA: TGTGCTAGTGGTTTGATAGAGGATACGCAGTATTTT. This rearrangement joins TRBV12-5 to TRBJ2-3; no clear D. Per germline, CDR1 LGHNT and CDR2 FRNRAP. The CDR3 loop spans 12 amino acids. V was cut by 2 bases and J by 6 bases, with 6 bases left in between.